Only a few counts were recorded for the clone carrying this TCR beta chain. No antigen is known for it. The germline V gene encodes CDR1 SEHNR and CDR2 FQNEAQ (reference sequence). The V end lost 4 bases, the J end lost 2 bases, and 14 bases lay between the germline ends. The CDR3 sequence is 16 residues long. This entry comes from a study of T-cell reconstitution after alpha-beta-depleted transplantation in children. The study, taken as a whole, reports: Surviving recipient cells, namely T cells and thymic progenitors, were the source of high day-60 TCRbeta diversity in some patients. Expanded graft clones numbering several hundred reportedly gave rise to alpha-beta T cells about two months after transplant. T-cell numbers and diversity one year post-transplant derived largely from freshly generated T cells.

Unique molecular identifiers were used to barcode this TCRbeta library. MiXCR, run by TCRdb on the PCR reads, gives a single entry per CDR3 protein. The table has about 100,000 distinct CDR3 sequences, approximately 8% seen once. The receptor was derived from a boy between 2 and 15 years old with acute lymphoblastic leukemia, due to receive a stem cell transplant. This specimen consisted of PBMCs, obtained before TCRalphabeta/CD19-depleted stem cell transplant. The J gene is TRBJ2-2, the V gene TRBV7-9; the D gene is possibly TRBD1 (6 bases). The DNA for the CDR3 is TGTGCCAGCAGCTCCATTTGGACAGATAACACCGGGGAGCTGTTTTTT. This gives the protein CASSSIWTDNTGELFF.